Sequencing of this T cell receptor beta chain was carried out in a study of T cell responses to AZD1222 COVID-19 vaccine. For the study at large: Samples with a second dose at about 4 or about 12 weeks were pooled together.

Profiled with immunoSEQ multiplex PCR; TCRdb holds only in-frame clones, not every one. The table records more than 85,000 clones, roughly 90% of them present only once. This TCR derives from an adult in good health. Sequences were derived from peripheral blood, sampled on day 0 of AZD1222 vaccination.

The CDR3 DNA is TGTGCCAGCAGCCAACATAAGGGGTTTGTAGCTACCGAGCAGTACTTC. It is translated as CASSQHKGFVATEQYF. The chain uses TRBV14 and TRBJ2-7; maybe TRBD1 (5 bases). V dropped 2 bases and J dropped 6 bases, with 20 bases sitting between them. This CDR3 contains 16 residues. From germline, CDR1 is SGHDN and CDR2 FVKESK. The entire variable domain, with the rest obtained from reference TRBV14 and TRBJ2-7, is as follows: EAGVTQFPSHSVIEKGQTVTLRCDPISGHDNLYWYRRVMGKEIKFLLHFVKESKQDESGMPNNRFLAERTGGTYSTLKVQPAELEDSGVYFCASSQHKGFVATEQYFGPGTRLTVT.